The source of this TCR beta chain is a study of patients and donors after allogeneic stem cell transplantation. From the RT-PCR reads, TCRdb called clonotypes with MiXCR, one entry per CDR3 protein. The sample holds fewer than 500,000 distinct CDR3 sequences; 15% to 20% are singletons and the top ten take less than 9.5%. The sample taken for sequencing was blood, either unsorted or a sorted T cell fraction (not recorded which). This sequence was found in a human donor who was either an allogeneic HSCT recipient or a stem cell or donor lymphocyte infusion donor (not recorded which). It is not recorded whose cells these are; they may come from a transplant donor.

DNA of the CDR3: TGTGCCAGCAGCTTAACTCGCGTATGGGGCAACGAGCAGTACTTC. Its protein is CASSLTRVWGNEQYF. V and J are TRBV7-3 and TRBJ2-7; D is perhaps TRBD1 (5 bases). The V end lost 0 bases, the J end lost 5 bases, and 14 bases lay between the germline ends. This CDR3 spans 15 amino acids. Germline loops: CDR1 SGHTA, CDR2 FQGTGA.